The rows below give T cell receptor beta chains drawn from one sample of a study of response to subunit inactivated influenza vaccine. TCRdb independently ran MiXCR on the RT-PCR reads; one entry per CDR3 protein. The sample has about 570,000 distinct CDR3 sequences, approximately 12% seen once. The sequencing here drew on PBMCs from blood, taken on the day of vaccination. The receptors derive from a man over 45 who received an inactivated influenza vaccine. CDR3s include the opening cysteine and the closing phenylalanine or tryptophan. A D gene is named only where the DNA matches it firmly. Part of the rows lack a size; the others show once, few, many or a class for expanded clones.

v_gene	abundance	d_gene	j_gene	len	CDR3aa	CDR3nt
TRBV10-3	few	TRBD1	TRBJ1-2	14	CAISPTGTDYGYTF	TGTGCCATCAGCCCGACCGGGACAGACTATGGCTACACCTTC
TRBV18	few	-	TRBJ2-1	13	CASSPYTWNEQFF	TGTGCCAGCTCACCTTATACTTGGAATGAGCAGTTCTTC
TRBV2	many	TRBD2	TRBJ2-7	12	CASSAGGYEQYF	TGTGCCAGCAGTGCGGGGGGATACGAGCAGTACTTC
TRBV27	few	TRBD2	TRBJ2-7	14	CASSFFTTSNEQYF	TGTGCCAGCAGTTTCTTCACGACTAGCAACGAGCAGTACTTC
TRBV7-2	few	TRBD2	TRBJ2-5	16	CASSLTAGGPFETQYF	TGTGCCAGCAGCTTAACGGCGGGAGGGCCCTTTGAGACCCAGTACTTC
TRBV12-3/TRBV12-4	many	TRBD2	TRBJ2-1	11	CASSQSGGQFF	TGTGCCAGCAGTCAGAGCGGGGGGCAGTTCTTC
TRBV6-2/TRBV6-3	-	-	TRBJ1-5	15	CASSYGRIGNQPQHF	TGTGCCAGCAGTTACGGAAGGATTGGCAATCAGCCCCAGCATTTT
TRBV7-2	few	TRBD1	TRBJ2-5	14	CASSPSPTGVTQYF	TGTGCCAGCAGCCCTAGCCCCACAGGGGTGACCCAGTACTTC
TRBV5-8	few	TRBD2	TRBJ2-3	17	CASSNPRLSGGLDTQYF	TGTGCCAGCAGCAATCCGCGATTAAGCGGGGGCCTAGATACGCAGTATTTT
TRBV3-1	few	-	TRBJ2-1	12	CASSQDEWEQFF	TGTGCCAGCAGCCAAGATGAGTGGGAGCAGTTCTTC
TRBV7-9	many	-	TRBJ2-1	15	CASSRRGGSYNEQFF	TGTGCCAGCAGCCGACGGGGAGGCTCCTACAATGAGCAGTTCTTC
TRBV20-1	-	-	TRBJ2-7	12	CSARAGVDEQYF	TGCAGTGCTAGGGCTGGCGTCGACGAGCAGTACTTC
TRBV28	many	-	TRBJ2-5	15	CASSSRTEYQETQYF	TGTGCCAGCAGTTCCCGGACAGAGTACCAAGAGACCCAGTACTTC
TRBV20-1	-	-	TRBJ2-5	13	CSARPATGWSQYF	TGCAGTGCTAGGCCGGCCACCGGTTGGTCCCAGTACTTC
TRBV10-3	few	TRBD2	TRBJ2-3	16	CAISGRLAASTDTQYF	TGTGCCATCAGTGGAAGACTAGCGGCTAGCACAGATACGCAGTATTTT
TRBV5-1	many	TRBD2	TRBJ2-3	15	CASSLTGGGADTQYF	TGCGCCAGCAGCTTGACGGGGGGGGGAGCAGATACGCAGTATTTT
TRBV7-9	-	TRBD1	TRBJ2-1	14	CASTQGTGVNEQFF	TGTGCCAGCACCCAAGGGACAGGGGTTAATGAGCAGTTCTTC
TRBV3-1	-	TRBD2	TRBJ2-7	16	CASSQYPGGPNGEQYF	TGTGCCAGCAGCCAATACCCGGGAGGGCCGAACGGGGAGCAGTACTTC
TRBV6-5	few	TRBD1	TRBJ2-1	12	CASSWDRNEQFF	TGTGCCAGCAGTTGGGACAGAAATGAGCAGTTCTTC
TRBV6-2/TRBV6-3	-	-	TRBJ2-7	16	CASSYRYRAQSYEQYF	TGTGCCAGCAGTTACCGGTACAGGGCACAGTCCTACGAGCAGTACTTC
TRBV3-1	few	-	TRBJ2-7	15	CASTPPRGVPNEQYF	TGTGCCAGCACCCCTCCTAGGGGGGTTCCTAACGAGCAGTACTTC
TRBV7-2	-	-	TRBJ1-5	15	CASSSGSYSNQPQHF	TGTGCCAGCAGCTCCGGGAGTTATAGCAATCAGCCCCAGCATTTT
TRBV30	-	TRBD1	TRBJ1-5	13	CAWKGQGNQPQHF	TGTGCCTGGAAAGGACAGGGCAATCAGCCCCAGCATTTT
TRBV20-1	-	TRBD2	TRBJ2-7	18	CCARDWSSGRAWSYEQYF	TGCTGTGCTAGAGATTGGTCTAGCGGGAGGGCCTGGTCCTACGAGCAGTACTTC
TRBV4-2	few	-	TRBJ2-7	13	CASSPGRAYEQYF	TGTGCCAGCAGCCCGGGCCGTGCCTACGAGCAGTACTTC
TRBV5-1	few	-	TRBJ2-2	13	CASSTIYTGELFF	TGCGCCAGCAGCACCATCTACACCGGGGAGCTGTTTTTT
TRBV25-1	few	TRBD2	TRBJ2-3	23	CASSAIYPSRYTPGTSGTDTQYF	TGTGCCAGCAGTGCAATATACCCTTCGCGATACACACCCGGGACTAGCGGCACAGATACGCAGTATTTT
TRBV12-3/TRBV12-4	many	TRBD2	TRBJ2-1	12	CASKVGGMNTFF	TGTGCCAGCAAGGTCGGGGGGATGAATACGTTCTTC
TRBV27	-	-	TRBJ2-2	16	CASSFITRVYTGELFF	TGTGCCAGCAGTTTTATAACGCGGGTATACACCGGGGAGCTGTTTTTT
TRBV20-1	-	-	TRBJ1-1	13	CSARAVLNTEAFF	TGCAGTGCTAGAGCAGTTTTGAACACTGAAGCTTTCTTT
TRBV19	-	TRBD1	TRBJ2-1	15	CASRRAGQGADEQFF	TGTGCCAGTAGGAGAGCGGGACAGGGGGCCGATGAGCAGTTCTTC
TRBV20-1	few	-	TRBJ1-5	15	CSAREPLQWGQPQHF	TGCAGTGCTAGAGAGCCGCTGCAATGGGGGCAGCCCCAGCATTTT
TRBV7-2	-	-	TRBJ2-2	16	CASSLDNRRDTGELFF	TGTGCCAGCAGCTTAGATAACCGGAGGGACACCGGGGAGCTGTTTTTT
TRBV15	-	-	TRBJ2-5	13	CATSTMEGETQYF	TGTGCCACCAGCACGATGGAGGGGGAGACCCAGTACTTC
TRBV24-1	few	-	TRBJ2-1	14	CATSDVSTYNEQFF	TGTGCCACCAGTGACGTAAGTACCTACAATGAGCAGTTCTTC
TRBV3-1	few	-	TRBJ1-1	14	CASSPNPGGTEAFF	TGTGCCAGCAGCCCGAATCCGGGGGGGACTGAAGCTTTCTTT
TRBV27	-	TRBD1	TRBJ2-1	17	CASSPETRYRGLNEQFF	TGTGCCAGCAGTCCCGAGACCCGATACAGGGGGCTCAATGAGCAGTTCTTC
TRBV11-2	few	-	TRBJ1-6	14	CASSLDHWDSPLHF	TGTGCCAGCAGCTTAGATCATTGGGACTCACCCCTCCACTTT
TRBV18	few	-	TRBJ2-3	18	CASSPLGRQARSTDTQYF	TGTGCCAGCTCACCACTAGGACGGCAGGCTAGGAGCACAGATACGCAGTATTTT
TRBV28	-	-	TRBJ2-5	16	CASRPRGSLLQETQYF	TGTGCCAGCAGACCCCGGGGTAGCTTACTTCAAGAGACCCAGTACTTC
TRBV25-1	-	TRBD2	TRBJ2-1	16	CASSDSGGRNYNEQFF	TGTGCCAGCAGTGATTCAGGCGGGAGGAACTACAATGAGCAGTTCTTC
TRBV5-1	many	TRBD1	TRBJ1-2	15	CASSSALGQLAGYTF	TGCGCCAGCAGCTCTGCCTTGGGACAGTTGGCTGGCTACACCTTC
TRBV2	few	TRBD2	TRBJ2-1	15	CASRATSGRGGEQFF	TGTGCCAGCAGGGCGACTAGCGGGAGGGGGGGTGAGCAGTTCTTC
TRBV7-9	-	TRBD2	TRBJ2-3	15	CASRFSGGAKNTQYF	TGTGCCAGCAGGTTTAGCGGGGGGGCCAAGAATACGCAGTATTTT
TRBV3-1	-	TRBD2	TRBJ2-1	15	CASSQETSGYNEQFF	TGTGCCAGCAGCCAAGAAACTAGCGGATACAATGAGCAGTTCTTC
TRBV6-2/TRBV6-3	many	-	TRBJ2-7	14	CASGVRDLTYEQYF	TGTGCCAGCGGTGTGCGGGACCTCACTTACGAGCAGTACTTC
TRBV24-1	many	TRBD2	TRBJ2-3	14	CATGGGGPTDTQYF	TGTGCCACCGGGGGGGGAGGACCCACAGATACGCAGTATTTT
TRBV28	many	TRBD2	TRBJ2-1	16	CASSSLAGGAYNEQFF	TGTGCCAGCAGTTCATTAGCGGGGGGGGCCTACAATGAGCAGTTCTTC
TRBV12-3/TRBV12-4	few	TRBD1	TRBJ1-1	17	CASSSGTGTNLNTEAFF	TGTGCCAGCAGTTCCGGGACAGGCACTAACCTGAACACTGAAGCTTTCTTT
TRBV29-1	-	TRBD2	TRBJ2-7	14	CSVKGLAFSYEQYF	TGCAGCGTGAAGGGACTAGCGTTCTCCTACGAGCAGTACTTC